This record concerns one TCR beta chain sequence. The source of the sample is a study of OX40 agonist ivuxolimab in advanced cancers. Deletions cut 0 bases from V and 10 bases from J, with 11 bases between. The germline V gene has CDR1 SGDLS and CDR2 YYNGEE. The CDR3 runs 13 residues. Clones were read by immunoSEQ multiplex PCR, and TCRdb kept only the in-frame ones, dropping some. In the table there are approximately 77,000 clones, about 87% of which are singletons. J is TRBJ1-5 and V is TRBV9; tentative D call: TRBD1 (5 bases). The specimen comprised CD4+ or CD8+ T cells sorted from blood, sampled in a trial of the OX40 agonist ivuxolimab. The receptor's source is an adult with an advanced solid tumor such as melanoma, head and neck, liver or kidney cancer. CDR3 nucleotides: TGTGCCAGCAGCGTAGATCCGCAGGGACCCCAGCATTTT. Its translation is CASSVDPQGPQHF.